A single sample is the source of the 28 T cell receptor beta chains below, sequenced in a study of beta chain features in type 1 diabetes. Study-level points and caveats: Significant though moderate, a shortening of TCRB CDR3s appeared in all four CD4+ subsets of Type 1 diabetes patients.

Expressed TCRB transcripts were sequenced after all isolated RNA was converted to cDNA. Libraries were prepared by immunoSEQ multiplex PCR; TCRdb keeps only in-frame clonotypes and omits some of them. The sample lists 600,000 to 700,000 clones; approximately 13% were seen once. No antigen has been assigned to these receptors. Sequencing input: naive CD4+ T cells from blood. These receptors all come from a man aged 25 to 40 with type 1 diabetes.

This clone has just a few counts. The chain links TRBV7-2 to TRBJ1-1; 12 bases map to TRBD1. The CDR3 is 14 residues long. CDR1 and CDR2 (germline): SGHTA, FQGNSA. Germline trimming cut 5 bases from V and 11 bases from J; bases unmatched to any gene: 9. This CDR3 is CASSKPGQGAAAFF. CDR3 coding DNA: TGTGCCAGCAGCAAACCGGGACAGGGGGCGGCGGCTTTCTTT. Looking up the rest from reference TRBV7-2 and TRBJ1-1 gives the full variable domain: GAGVSQSPSNKVTEKGKDVELRCDPISGHTALYWYRQSLGQGLEFLIYFQGNSAPDKSGLPSDRFSAERTGGSVSTLTIQRTQQEDSAVYLCASSKPGQGAAAFFGQGTRLTVV.

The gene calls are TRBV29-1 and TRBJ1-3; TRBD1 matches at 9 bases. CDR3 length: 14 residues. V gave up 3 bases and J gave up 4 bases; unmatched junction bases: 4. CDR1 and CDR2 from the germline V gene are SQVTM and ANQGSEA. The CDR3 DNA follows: TGCAGCGTTGAGATCGGGACAGGGGGAAACACCATATATTTT. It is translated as CSVEIGTGGNTIYF.

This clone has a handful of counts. DNA of the CDR3: TGTGCCAGCAGCGTAGGACAGGGTAACAGTCAGCCCCAGCATTTT. Translated, it gives CASSVGQGNSQPQHF. The chain joins TRBV9 to TRBJ1-5; 7 bases fit TRBD1. V was clipped by 0 bases and J by 6 bases; unmatched bases: 6. CDR3 size: 15 residues. Germline loops: CDR1 SGDLS, CDR2 YYNGEE.

For the CDR3, the DNA is TGTGCCAGCAGTACCTATGGACAGGGCAGGAGGGGCTACACCTTC. Translation: CASSTYGQGRRGYTF. This sequence joins TRBV2 and TRBJ1-2; 8 bases align to TRBD1. This CDR3 is built from 15 residues. Germline V gene data show CDR1 as SNHLY and CDR2 as FYNNEI. J gave up 8 bases and V 5 bases, and 13 bases lay outside the gene matches.

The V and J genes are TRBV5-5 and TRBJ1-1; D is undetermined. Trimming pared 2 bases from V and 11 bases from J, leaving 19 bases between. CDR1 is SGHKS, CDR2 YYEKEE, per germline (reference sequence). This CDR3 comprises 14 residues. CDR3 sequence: CASSLSITFPWAFF. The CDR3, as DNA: TGTGCCAGCAGCTTATCGATTACATTTCCTTGGGCTTTCTTT.

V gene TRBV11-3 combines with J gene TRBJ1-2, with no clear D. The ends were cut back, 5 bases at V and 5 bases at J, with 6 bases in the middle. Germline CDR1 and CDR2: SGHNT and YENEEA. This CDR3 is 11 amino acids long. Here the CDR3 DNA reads TGTGCCAGCAGCGCCAAATATGGCTACACCTTC. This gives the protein CASSAKYGYTF.

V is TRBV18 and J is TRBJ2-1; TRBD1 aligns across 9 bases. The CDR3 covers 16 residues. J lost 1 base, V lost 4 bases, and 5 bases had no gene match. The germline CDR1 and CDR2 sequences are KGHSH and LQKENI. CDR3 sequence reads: CASSRGQGGSYNEQFF. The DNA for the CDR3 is TGTGCCAGCTCACGGGGACAGGGAGGTTCCTACAATGAGCAGTTCTTC.

CDR3 nucleotides: TGTGCCAGTAGGCCGGGACAGCTCACAGATACGCAGTATTTT. Encoded protein: CASRPGQLTDTQYF. The chain recombines TRBV19 with TRBJ2-3, with 7 bases that match TRBD1. CDR1 and CDR2 (germline): LNHDA, SQIVND (reference sequence). Trimming at V came to 6 bases and at J to 2 bases, leaving 5 bases not matched to a gene. The length of the CDR3 is 14 residues.

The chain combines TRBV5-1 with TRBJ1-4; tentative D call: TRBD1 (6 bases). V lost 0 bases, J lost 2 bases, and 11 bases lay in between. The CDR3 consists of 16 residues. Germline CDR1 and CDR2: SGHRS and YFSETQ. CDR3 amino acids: CASSLEGTGTNEKLFF. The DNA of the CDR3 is TGCGCCAGCAGCTTGGAGGGAACAGGGACTAATGAAAAACTGTTTTTT.

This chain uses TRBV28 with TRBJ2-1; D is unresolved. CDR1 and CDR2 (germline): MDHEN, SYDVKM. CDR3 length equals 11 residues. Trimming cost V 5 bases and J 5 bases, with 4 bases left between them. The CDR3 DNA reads TGTGCCAGCAGTCCTCACAATGAGCAGTTCTTC. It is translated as CASSPHNEQFF.

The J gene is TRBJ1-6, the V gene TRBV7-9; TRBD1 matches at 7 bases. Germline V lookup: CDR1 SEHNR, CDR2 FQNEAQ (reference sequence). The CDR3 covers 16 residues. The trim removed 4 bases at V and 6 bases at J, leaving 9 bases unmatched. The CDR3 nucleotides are TGTGCCAGCAGCTCGACGACAGGGACGGGTAATTCACCCCTCCACTTT. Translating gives CASSSTTGTGNSPLHF.

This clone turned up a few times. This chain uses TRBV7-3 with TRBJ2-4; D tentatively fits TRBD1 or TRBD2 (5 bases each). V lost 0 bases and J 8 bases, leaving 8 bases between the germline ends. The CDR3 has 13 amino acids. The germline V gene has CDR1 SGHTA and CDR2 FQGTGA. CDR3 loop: CASSLTQGDIQYF. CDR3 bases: TGTGCCAGCAGCTTAACCCAGGGAGACATTCAGTACTTC. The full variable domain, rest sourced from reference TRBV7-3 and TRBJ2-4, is GAGVSQTPSNKVTEKGKYVELRCDPISGHTALYWYRQSLGQGPEFLIYFQGTGAADDSGLPNDRFFAVRPEGSVSTLKIQRTERGDSAVYLCASSLTQGDIQYFGAGTRLSVL.

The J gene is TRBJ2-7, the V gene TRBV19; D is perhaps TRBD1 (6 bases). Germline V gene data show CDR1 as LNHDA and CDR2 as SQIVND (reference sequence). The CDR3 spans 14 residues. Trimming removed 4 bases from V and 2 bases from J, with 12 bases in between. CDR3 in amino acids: CASSKAGAPYEQYF. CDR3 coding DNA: TGTGCCAGTAGTAAGGCAGGGGCCCCCTACGAGCAGTACTTC.

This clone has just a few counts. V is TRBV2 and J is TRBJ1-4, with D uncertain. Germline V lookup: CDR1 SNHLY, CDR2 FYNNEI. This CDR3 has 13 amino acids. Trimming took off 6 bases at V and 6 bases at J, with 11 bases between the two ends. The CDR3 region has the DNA TGTGCCAGCAGCGACCTATTGTATGAAAAACTGTTTTTT. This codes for CASSDLLYEKLFF.

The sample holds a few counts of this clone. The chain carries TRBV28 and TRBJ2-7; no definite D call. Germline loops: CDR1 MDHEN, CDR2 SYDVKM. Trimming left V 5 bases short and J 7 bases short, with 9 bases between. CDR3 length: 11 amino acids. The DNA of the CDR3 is TGTGCCAGCAGTCCCCACGAGGAGCAGTACTTC. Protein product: CASSPHEEQYF.

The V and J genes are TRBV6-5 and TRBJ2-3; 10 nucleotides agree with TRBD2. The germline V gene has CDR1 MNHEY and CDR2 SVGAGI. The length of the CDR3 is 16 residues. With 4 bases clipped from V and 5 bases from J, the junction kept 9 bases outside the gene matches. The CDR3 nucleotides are TGTGCCAGCAGTTCGAGTCCGGGACTAGCGAAAGATACGCAGTATTTT. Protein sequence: CASSSSPGLAKDTQYF.

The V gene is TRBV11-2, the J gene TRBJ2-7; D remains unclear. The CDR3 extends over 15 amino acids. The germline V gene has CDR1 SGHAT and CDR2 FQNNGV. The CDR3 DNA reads TGTTCGTCCCGGTCCCTGGCATCCAGAACCTACGAGCAGTACTTC. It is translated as CSSRSLASRTYEQYF.

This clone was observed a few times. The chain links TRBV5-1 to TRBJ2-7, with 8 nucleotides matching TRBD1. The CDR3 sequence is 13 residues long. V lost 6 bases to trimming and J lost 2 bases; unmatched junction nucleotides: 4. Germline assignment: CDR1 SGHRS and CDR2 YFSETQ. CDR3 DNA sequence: TGCGCCAGCAACAGGGGGGAGACCTACGAGCAGTACTTC. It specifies CASNRGETYEQYF.

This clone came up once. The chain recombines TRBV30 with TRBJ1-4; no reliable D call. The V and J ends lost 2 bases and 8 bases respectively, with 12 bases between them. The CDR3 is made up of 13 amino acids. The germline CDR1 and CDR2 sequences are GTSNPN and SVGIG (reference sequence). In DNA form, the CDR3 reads TGTGCCTGGAGTCTAGGCCCTGGGGAAAAACTGTTTTTT. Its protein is CAWSLGPGEKLFF.

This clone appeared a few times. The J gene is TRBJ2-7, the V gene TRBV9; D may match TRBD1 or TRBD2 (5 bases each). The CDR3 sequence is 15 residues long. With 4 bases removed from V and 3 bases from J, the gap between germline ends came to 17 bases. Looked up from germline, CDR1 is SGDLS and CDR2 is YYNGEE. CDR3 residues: CASSPHRDGVYEQYF. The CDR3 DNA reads TGTGCCAGCAGCCCGCACCGGGACGGAGTCTACGAGCAGTACTTC.

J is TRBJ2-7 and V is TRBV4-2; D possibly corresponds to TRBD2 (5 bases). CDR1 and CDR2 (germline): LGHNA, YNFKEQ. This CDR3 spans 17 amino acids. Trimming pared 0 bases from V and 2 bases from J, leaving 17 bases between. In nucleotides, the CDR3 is TGTGCCAGCAGCCAAGACCCTCTAGCTTCACTTACCTACGAGCAGTACTTC. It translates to CASSQDPLASLTYEQYF.

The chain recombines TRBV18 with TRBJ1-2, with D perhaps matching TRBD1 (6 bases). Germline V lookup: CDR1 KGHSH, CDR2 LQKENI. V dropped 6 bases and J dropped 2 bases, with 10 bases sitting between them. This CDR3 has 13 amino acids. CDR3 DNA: TGTGCCAGCTCCCACAGGGACAACTATGGCTACACCTTC. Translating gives CASSHRDNYGYTF.

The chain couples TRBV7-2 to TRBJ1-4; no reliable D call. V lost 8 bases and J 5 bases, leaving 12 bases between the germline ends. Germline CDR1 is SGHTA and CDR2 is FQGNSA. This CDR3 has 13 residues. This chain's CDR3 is CASGRAKNEKLFF. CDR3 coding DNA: TGTGCCAGCGGACGAGCGAAGAATGAAAAACTGTTTTTT.

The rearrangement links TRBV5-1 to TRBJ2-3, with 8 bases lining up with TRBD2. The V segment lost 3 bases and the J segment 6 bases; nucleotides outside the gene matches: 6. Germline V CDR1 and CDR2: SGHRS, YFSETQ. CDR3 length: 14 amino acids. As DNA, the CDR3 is TGCGCCAGCAGCTCGGGACTAGAGTTGGATACGCAGTATTTT. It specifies CASSSGLELDTQYF.

The CDR3 region has the DNA TGCGCCAGCAGCCCCGCCGGGACAGGGGGCGGAGAAAAACTGTTTTTT. This encodes CASSPAGTGGGEKLFF. V and J are TRBV5-1 and TRBJ1-4; 12 positions agree with TRBD1. J gave up 8 bases and V 4 bases, and 9 bases lay outside the gene matches. This CDR3 has 16 residues. Germline V gene data show CDR1 as SGHRS and CDR2 as YFSETQ.

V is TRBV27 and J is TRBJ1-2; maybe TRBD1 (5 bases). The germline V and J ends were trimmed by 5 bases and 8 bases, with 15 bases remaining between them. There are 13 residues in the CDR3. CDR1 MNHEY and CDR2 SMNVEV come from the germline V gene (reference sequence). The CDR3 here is CASSPRVLRGYTF. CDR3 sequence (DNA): TGTGCCAGCAGTCCCAGGGTACTGAGGGGCTACACCTTC.

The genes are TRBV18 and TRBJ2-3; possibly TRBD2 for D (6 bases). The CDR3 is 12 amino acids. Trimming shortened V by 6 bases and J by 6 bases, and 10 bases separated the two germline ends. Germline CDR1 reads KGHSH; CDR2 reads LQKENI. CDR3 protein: CASSGGGDTQYF. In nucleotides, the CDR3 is TGTGCCAGCTCCGGGGGTGGCGATACGCAGTATTTT.

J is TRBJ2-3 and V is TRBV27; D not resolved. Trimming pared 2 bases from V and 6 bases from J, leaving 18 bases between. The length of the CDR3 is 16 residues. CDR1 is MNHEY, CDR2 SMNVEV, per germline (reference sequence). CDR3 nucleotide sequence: TGTGCCAGCAGTTTAAAATACGTATCTATCACTGATACGCAGTATTTT. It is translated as CASSLKYVSITDTQYF.